The entry that follows covers one TCR beta chain sequence. The entry originates in a study of blood T cell repertoires in COVID-19. Assay used: immunoSEQ multiplex PCR; TCRdb lists only in-frame clones, some missing. The top ten clones hold 25% to 30% of a sample with 35,000 to 40,000 clones, approximately 81% of them seen once. Per the germline V gene, CDR1 is GTSNPN and CDR2 is SVGIG (reference sequence). The ends were cut back, 2 bases at V and 6 bases at J, with 16 bases in the middle. The CDR3 is made up of 14 amino acids. The sequenced sample was peripheral blood. The receptor was isolated from a man of 80 years or more with active or convalescent COVID-19. The genes are TRBV30 and TRBJ2-5; TRBD2 is a possible D gene (5 bases). As DNA, the CDR3 is TGTGCCTGGAGTCCTAGCCAACGAAGCCAGACCCAGTACTTC. Translation: CAWSPSQRSQTQYF.